These 13 T cell receptor beta chains originate from one sample sequenced in a study of blood T cell repertoires in COVID-19. This table comes from immunoSEQ multiplex PCR, and its TCRdb copy is limited to in-frame clones, with some not included. Of 150,000 to 200,000 clones detected, approximately 80% appear once; the ten largest clones hold about 11%. Sequenced input: PBMCs or T cells enriched from blood (not recorded which). Receptors were obtained from a man aged 45-65 years who had recovered from COVID-19.

This rearrangement joins TRBV6-1 to TRBJ2-7; TRBD2 matches at 9 bases. V gave up 0 bases and J gave up 2 bases; unmatched junction bases: 2. The CDR3 length is 15 residues. CDR1 is MNHNS and CDR2 is SASEGT in the germline V gene. The DNA for the CDR3 is TGTGCCAGCAGTGAAGCGCCTAGCGGGGCCTACGAGCAGTACTTC. Translation gives CASSEAPSGAYEQYF.

The chain recombines TRBV9 with TRBJ2-5; 9 nucleotides align to TRBD1. This CDR3 is 15 amino acids long. Trimming cost V 6 bases and J 4 bases; bases outside gene matches: 10. The germline CDR1 and CDR2 sequences are SGDLS and YYNGEE. CDR3 bases: TGTGCCAGCAATTCGGGACAGGGTGGGGGAGAGACCCAGTACTTC. It yields the protein CASNSGQGGGETQYF.

In its sample, this clone was seen once. The gene calls are TRBV7-3 and TRBJ1-2; TRBD1 aligns across 7 bases. V lost 0 bases, J lost 4 bases, and 8 bases stayed unmatched. This CDR3 has 16 amino acids. Germline CDR1 reads SGHTA; CDR2 reads FQGTGA. For the CDR3, the DNA is TGTGCCAGCAGCTTAACGGGGACAGAAGCTCGCTATGGCTACACCTTC. Amino acid sequence: CASSLTGTEARYGYTF.

The chain combines TRBV29-1 with TRBJ2-1; D is perhaps TRBD2 (6 bases). The germline V gene has CDR1 SQVTM and CDR2 ANQGSEA. Deletions cut 4 bases from V and 5 bases from J, with 18 bases between. CDR3 length: 15 residues. For the CDR3, the DNA is TGCAGCGTTGGCCAGGGACTGACGGCTAACAATGAGCAGTTCTTC. This encodes CSVGQGLTANNEQFF.

The rearrangement links TRBV19 to TRBJ2-7; TRBD1 is a possible D gene (5 bases). This CDR3 has 17 amino acids. V was trimmed by 0 bases and J by 2 bases, leaving 17 bases between them. Looked up from germline, CDR1 is LNHDA and CDR2 is SQIVND (reference sequence). The CDR3 region is CASSIEYSRDTTYEQYF. CDR3 DNA: TGTGCCAGTAGTATAGAGTACTCCAGGGATACGACCTACGAGCAGTACTTC.

The chain carries TRBV5-1 and TRBJ1-2; 8 bases match TRBD1. Looked up from germline, CDR1 is SGHRS and CDR2 is YFSETQ. V trimming: 0 bases; J trimming: 4 bases; junction bases outside the gene matches: 17. The length of the CDR3 is 19 residues. The CDR3 DNA reads TGCGCCAGCAGCTTGGGTTCTGGAGCTCCCGGGACAGGAACCTATGGCTACACCTTC. As protein: CASSLGSGAPGTGTYGYTF.

This clone was detected many times. This rearrangement joins TRBV25-1 to TRBJ2-2; TRBD1 matches at 10 bases. Trimming cost V 2 bases and J 3 bases; bases outside gene matches: 0. The CDR3 totals 15 residues. Per the germline V gene, CDR1 is MGHDK and CDR2 is SYGVNS. The chain's CDR3 is CASSEGTGDTGELFF. As DNA, the CDR3 is TGTGCCAGCAGTGAAGGGACAGGGGACACCGGGGAGCTGTTTTTT.

The chain carries TRBV7-9 and TRBJ1-4, with D uncertain. V was shortened by 2 bases and J by 8 bases, with 6 bases between the two germline ends. This CDR3 is 12 amino acids long. CDR1 is SEHNR and CDR2 is FQNEAQ in the germline V gene (reference sequence). The CDR3 here is CASSLPREKLFF. CDR3 sequence (DNA): TGTGCCAGCAGCTTACCGAGAGAAAAACTGTTTTTT.

The chain recombines TRBV6-5 with TRBJ2-7; D remains ambiguous. The V gene's germline CDR1 is MNHEY and CDR2 SVGAGI. The V gene lost 2 bases and the J gene lost 1 base, with 12 bases spanning the gap. This CDR3 is 15 amino acids long. Here the CDR3 DNA reads TGTGCCAGCAGTTACAGGCCGGAGAAGTCCTACGAGCAGTACTTC. Amino acid sequence: CASSYRPEKSYEQYF.

The rearrangement links TRBV6-5 to TRBJ2-7; tentatively, D is TRBD1 (5 bases). The CDR3 spans 15 residues. Per germline, CDR1 MNHEY and CDR2 SVGAGI. Trimming removed 5 bases at V and 5 bases at J, with 19 bases between. This chain's CDR3 is CASSPGWGVVHEQYF. The CDR3 DNA follows: TGTGCCAGCAGTCCAGGTTGGGGCGTCGTCCACGAGCAGTACTTC.

The J gene is TRBJ1-5, the V gene TRBV6-2 or TRBV6-3, with D unresolved. Germline V CDR1 and CDR2: MNHEY, SVGEGT. This CDR3 is built from 16 residues. Trimming cost V 4 bases and J 3 bases, with 16 bases left between them. The chain's CDR3 is CASSSTTRNFNQPQHF. For the CDR3, the DNA is TGTGCCAGCAGTTCGACTACACGGAACTTCAATCAGCCCCAGCATTTT.

The rearrangement links TRBV21-1 to TRBJ2-1; the DNA was not used to check the table's D call, TRBD2. TRBV21-1 is shown as a pseudogene. CDR3 size: 17 residues. The CDR3 nucleotides are TGTGCCAGCAGCCCCAGCGGGACGGGAAGCTCCTACAATGAGCAGTTCTTC. Its protein is CASSPSGTGSSYNEQFF.

This chain uses TRBV10-3 with TRBJ2-7; TRBD2 matches 14 bases. This CDR3 has 16 residues. Per the germline V gene, CDR1 is ENHRY and CDR2 is SYGVKD. V dropped 4 bases and J dropped 6; count of bases not matched to a gene: 8. CDR3 nucleotides: TGTGCCATCAGTGCCGGGACTAGCGGGAGCGTCCCCGAGCAGTACTTC. Translating gives CAISAGTSGSVPEQYF.